These T cell receptor beta chains were read from a single sample in a study of PD-1 blockade in mismatch repair-deficient tumors. Using immunoSEQ multiplex PCR, the repertoire was profiled, and TCRdb retains in-frame clones only, with some absent. The sample shows 50,000 to 75,000 clones, about 87% of them seen only once. The sequenced sample was peripheral blood, obtained 52 weeks after starting pembrolizumab. These receptors were obtained from an adult with mismatch repair-deficient cancer. Each CDR3 is given with its conserved first and last residue. Fields, in order: V gene, J gene, D gene, clone size, CDR3 length, CDR3 DNA, CDR3 protein. D genes are given only for firm matches. Clone size is shown for a subset of rows, as once, few, many or a class of expanded clone.

TRBV19	TRBJ2-7	TRBD2	-	14	TGTGCCAGTAGTACCTTTAGCGGGGCCTACGAGCAGTACTTC	CASSTFSGAYEQYF
TRBV7-8	TRBJ2-1	TRBD2	-	16	TGTGCCAGCAGCTTAGCGCCCGGGGGGGTCAACAATGAGCAGTTCTTC	CASSLAPGGVNNEQFF
TRBV27	TRBJ1-2	TRBD1	-	16	TGTGCCAGCAGCTCCCGACAGGGGCCGTTTAACTATGGCTACACCTTC	CASSSRQGPFNYGYTF
TRBV6-6	TRBJ2-7	-	-	12	TGTGCCAGCACCGGTAGGACCTACGAGCAGTACTTC	CASTGRTYEQYF
TRBV4-2	TRBJ2-3	-	-	13	TGTGCCAGCAGCCAAGTCCTCACAGATACGCAGTATTTT	CASSQVLTDTQYF
TRBV30	TRBJ2-5	TRBD2	-	13	TGTGCCTGGAGTGTACTAGCGGGAGGGGCCCAGTACTTC	CAWSVLAGGAQYF
TRBV11-3	TRBJ2-7	TRBD2	-	13	TGTGCCAGCAGCTTAACTAGCGCCTACGAGCAGTACTTC	CASSLTSAYEQYF
TRBV5-6	TRBJ2-5	TRBD1	-	17	TGTGCCAGCAGCCTTTACGACAGGGGCGCACCTCAAGAGACCCAGTACTTC	CASSLYDRGAPQETQYF
TRBV4-1	TRBJ2-5	-	-	14	TGCGCCAGCAGCCGCGGACAGTTCCAAGAGACCCAGTACTTC	CASSRGQFQETQYF
TRBV9	TRBJ2-7	TRBD2	-	17	TGTGCCAGCAGCGTCACCAGCGGGACCCTCCCCCTCCACGAGCAGTACTTC	CASSVTSGTLPLHEQYF
TRBV15	TRBJ2-7	TRBD2	-	17	TGTGCCACCAGCAGAGAAGGGACTAGCGGGAGCCCCTACGAGCAGTACTTC	CATSREGTSGSPYEQYF
TRBV5-1	TRBJ1-1	TRBD1	once	15	TGCGCCAGCAGCCTGGGGACAGGGGGCCTCACTGAAGCTTTCTTT	CASSLGTGGLTEAFF
TRBV28	TRBJ2-7	-	-	16	TGTGCCAGCAGTCCGCAAATCCGGGACGGTCCCTACGAGCAGTACTTC	CASSPQIRDGPYEQYF
TRBV27	TRBJ2-7	TRBD1	few	13	TGTGCCAGCAGTGACAGGGGGCTCTACGAGCAGTACTTC	CASSDRGLYEQYF
TRBV6-6	TRBJ2-2	TRBD2	-	14	TGTGCCAGCACCATTGGCGGGGGCACCGGGGAGCTGTTTTTT	CASTIGGGTGELFF
TRBV6-5	TRBJ2-1	-	-	15	TGTGCCAGCAGTTACCAGGCAGGGTCCTACAATGAGCAGTTCTTC	CASSYQAGSYNEQFF
TRBV27	TRBJ1-1	-	-	15	TGTGCCAGCAGCCCTTTAGCCTCCTTGGGAGTTGAAGCTTTCTTT	CASSPLASLGVEAFF
TRBV21-1	TRBJ1-1	-	-	15	TGTGCCAGCAGCCCCCAGACAGGGAGAAACACTGAAGCTTTCTTT	CASSPQTGRNTEAFF
TRBV6-5	TRBJ1-4	-	once	13	TGTGCCAGCAGTAACGACAGGAATGAAAAACTGTTTTTT	CASSNDRNEKLFF
TRBV18	TRBJ1-2	-	-	17	TGTGCCAGCTCACCTCTTCCTGAGGGGGGGGCGTTAGGTGGCTACACCTTC	CASSPLPEGGALGGYTF
TRBV5-1	TRBJ2-1	-	-	13	TGCGCCAGCAGCCTTACCGATTACAATGAGCAGTTCTTC	CASSLTDYNEQFF
TRBV29-1	TRBJ1-1	-	-	12	TGCAGCGTTGAAAGGCAGAACACTGAAGCTTTCTTT	CSVERQNTEAFF
TRBV30	TRBJ1-2	-	-	12	TGTGCCTGGAGTAGGGATCTCTATGGCTACACCTTC	CAWSRDLYGYTF
TRBV9	TRBJ2-7	-	-	13	TGTGCCAGCAATCCGGGGGCGTCCTACGAGCAGTACTTC	CASNPGASYEQYF
TRBV7-8	TRBJ1-3	-	-	17	TGTGCCAGCAGCTTAGCGCTGCAGGGGTTCTCTGGAAACACCATATATTTT	CASSLALQGFSGNTIYF
TRBV6-5	TRBJ1-5	-	once	13	TGTGCCAGCAGTTACCGCGGAAATCAGCCCCAGCATTTT	CASSYRGNQPQHF
TRBV4-1	TRBJ2-1	-	-	16	TGCGCCAGCAGCCAAGAGAGTACCGGGTCCTACAATGAGCAGTTCTTC	CASSQESTGSYNEQFF
TRBV19	TRBJ2-1	-	-	14	TGTGCCAGTACCTTCGCGGGACCCGTAAGCGAGCAGTTCTTC	CASTFAGPVSEQFF
TRBV7-6	TRBJ1-1	-	-	13	TGTGCCAGCAGCTTAGCGGAGTACACTGAAGCTTTCTTT	CASSLAEYTEAFF
TRBV7-9	TRBJ2-7	-	once	16	TGTGCCAGCAGCTTAGACCGAGAAGGGCTTTTCTACGAGCAGTACTTC	CASSLDREGLFYEQYF
TRBV5-4	TRBJ2-1	TRBD2	-	16	TGTGCCAGCAGCCTCTCGGCGGGAGGCTTTTACAATGAGCAGTTCTTC	CASSLSAGGFYNEQFF
TRBV4-1	TRBJ2-4	-	once	14	TGCGCCAGCAGCCAAACGGCAGGGGAGAACATTCAGTACTTC	CASSQTAGENIQYF
TRBV27	TRBJ2-2	-	-	17	TGTGCCAGCAGTGCTCTACAGGCCCAGGGTCCCACCGGGGAGCTGTTTTTT	CASSALQAQGPTGELFF
TRBV27	TRBJ2-7	TRBD2	-	16	TGTGCCAGCAGTACCCTAGCGGTCTATTCGTCCTACGAGCAGTACTTC	CASSTLAVYSSYEQYF
TRBV7-9	TRBJ2-7	-	-	15	TGTGCCAGCAGCTTGTCGCCTAGAAGCTCCTACGAGCAGTACTTC	CASSLSPRSSYEQYF